A selection of T cell receptor beta chains follows, all from one sample in a study of immune evolution from preneoplasia to lung adenocarcinoma. Here immunoSEQ multiplex PCR was the method, and the copy in TCRdb shows in-frame clones only, minus some. This sample carries about 8,300 clones, approximately 80% of them seen once, and the ten largest clones take less than 2.5%. What was sequenced was FFPE invasive lung adenocarcinoma tissue. The receptors were sampled from a person aged 45 to 69 with lung adenocarcinoma. The CDR3 runs from the conserved cysteine through the conserved F or W. D genes are given only for firm matches. Size is omitted from some rows. Given values are once, few, many or a class for expanded clones.

v_gene: TRBV4-1; abundance: NA; j_gene: TRBJ2-2; d_gene: NA; CDR3aa: CASSQDPRGRGELFF; CDR3nt: TGCGCCAGCAGCCAAGACCCCAGGGGTCGCGGGGAGCTGTTTTTT
v_gene: TRBV7-9; abundance: once; j_gene: TRBJ2-1; d_gene: TRBD2; CDR3aa: CASSSSGYPYNEQFF; CDR3nt: TGTGCCAGCAGCTCTAGCGGGTATCCCTACAATGAGCAGTTCTTC
v_gene: TRBV28; abundance: NA; j_gene: TRBJ2-3; d_gene: NA; CDR3aa: CASSSPQRFSTDTQYF; CDR3nt: TGTGCCAGCAGTTCCCCACAAAGGTTTAGCACAGATACGCAGTATTTT
v_gene: TRBV20-1; abundance: NA; j_gene: TRBJ1-4; d_gene: NA; CDR3aa: CSAPGGEKLFF; CDR3nt: TGCAGTGCCCCCGGCGGTGAAAAACTGTTTTTT
v_gene: TRBV5-1; abundance: NA; j_gene: TRBJ1-2; d_gene: NA; CDR3aa: CASRAVVGGGYGYTF; CDR3nt: TGCGCCAGCCGTGCTGTTGTGGGGGGCGGCTATGGCTACACCTTC
v_gene: TRBV19; abundance: few; j_gene: TRBJ2-7; d_gene: NA; CDR3aa: CASSTDEGSPREQYF; CDR3nt: TGTGCCAGTAGCACCGACGAAGGGAGTCCACGCGAGCAGTACTTC
v_gene: TRBV18; abundance: NA; j_gene: TRBJ2-7; d_gene: NA; CDR3aa: CASSPLRQGYEQYF; CDR3nt: TGTGCCAGCTCACCCCTCCGCCAGGGCTACGAGCAGTACTTC
v_gene: TRBV11-3; abundance: NA; j_gene: TRBJ2-2; d_gene: TRBD2; CDR3aa: CASSSPGGKLFF; CDR3nt: TGTGCCAGCAGCTCTCCGGGGGGGAAGCTGTTTTTT
v_gene: TRBV5-1; abundance: NA; j_gene: TRBJ2-1; d_gene: TRBD2; CDR3aa: CASSLLAGGYNEQFF; CDR3nt: TGCGCCAGCAGCTTGTTAGCGGGAGGTTACAATGAGCAGTTCTTC
v_gene: TRBV6-5; abundance: NA; j_gene: TRBJ1-1; d_gene: NA; CDR3aa: CASSYSIWGNTEAFF; CDR3nt: TGTGCCAGCAGTTACTCGATATGGGGGAACACTGAAGCTTTCTTT
v_gene: TRBV28; abundance: NA; j_gene: TRBJ2-7; d_gene: TRBD2; CDR3aa: CASRTGLAGVYEQYF; CDR3nt: TGTGCCAGCAGGACTGGACTAGCGGGAGTTTACGAGCAGTACTTC
v_gene: TRBV7-8; abundance: NA; j_gene: TRBJ2-7; d_gene: TRBD1; CDR3aa: CASSPQGGDYEQYF; CDR3nt: TGTGCCAGCAGCCCACAGGGGGGAGACTACGAGCAGTACTTC
v_gene: TRBV10-3; abundance: NA; j_gene: TRBJ2-2; d_gene: TRBD2; CDR3aa: CAISPSGRAGTGELFF; CDR3nt: TGTGCCATCAGCCCTAGCGGGAGGGCCGGGACCGGGGAGCTGTTTTTT
v_gene: TRBV5-6; abundance: NA; j_gene: TRBJ2-7; d_gene: TRBD1; CDR3aa: CASTNIRTGGPRGQYF; CDR3nt: TGTGCCAGCACCAACATTCGGACAGGGGGACCTCGTGGGCAGTACTTC
v_gene: TRBV19; abundance: NA; j_gene: TRBJ1-2; d_gene: NA; CDR3aa: CASSIERERSDYGYTF; CDR3nt: TGTGCCAGTAGTATAGAAAGGGAAAGGAGTGACTATGGCTACACCTTC
v_gene: TRBV30; abundance: NA; j_gene: TRBJ2-1; d_gene: TRBD2; CDR3aa: CAWSGLAGGPIQFF; CDR3nt: TGTGCCTGGAGTGGGCTAGCGGGAGGCCCTATCCAGTTCTTC
v_gene: TRBV30; abundance: once; j_gene: TRBJ1-5; d_gene: NA; CDR3aa: CAWSRVNQPQHF; CDR3nt: TGTGCCTGGAGTCGTGTGAATCAGCCCCAGCATTTT
v_gene: TRBV28; abundance: few; j_gene: TRBJ2-1; d_gene: NA; CDR3aa: CASLSGLRQLSDNEQFF; CDR3nt: TGTGCCAGTCTAAGTGGCCTCCGGCAGTTGTCCGACAATGAGCAGTTCTTC
v_gene: TRBV28; abundance: NA; j_gene: TRBJ1-1; d_gene: NA; CDR3aa: CASSLVGLQAFF; CDR3nt: TGTGCCAGCAGCCTCGTTGGATTGCAAGCTTTCTTT
v_gene: TRBV6-5; abundance: NA; j_gene: TRBJ2-2; d_gene: NA; CDR3aa: CASRTITGELFF; CDR3nt: TGTGCCAGCAGAACCATAACCGGGGAGCTGTTTTTT
v_gene: TRBV5-1; abundance: NA; j_gene: TRBJ2-1; d_gene: TRBD2; CDR3aa: CASSSPGTSGTRSYNEQFF; CDR3nt: TGCGCCAGCAGCTCACCCGGGACTAGCGGGACCCGCTCCTACAATGAGCAGTTCTTC
v_gene: TRBV18; abundance: NA; j_gene: TRBJ2-5; d_gene: NA; CDR3aa: CASSPPMEIGTQYF; CDR3nt: TGTGCCAGCTCACCACCGATGGAGATTGGGACCCAGTACTTC
v_gene: TRBV5-1; abundance: NA; j_gene: TRBJ1-4; d_gene: NA; CDR3aa: CASSLVGADNEKLFF; CDR3nt: TGCGCCAGCAGCTTGGTGGGGGCCGATAATGAAAAACTGTTTTTT
v_gene: TRBV20-1; abundance: NA; j_gene: TRBJ1-1; d_gene: NA; CDR3aa: CSAPRQQTAFF; CDR3nt: TGCAGTGCGCCTCGACAGCAGACAGCTTTCTTT
v_gene: TRBV25-1; abundance: NA; j_gene: TRBJ2-5; d_gene: NA; CDR3aa: CASSEGLRNLETQYF; CDR3nt: TGTGCCAGCAGTGAAGGACTACGTAATCTAGAGACCCAGTACTTC
v_gene: TRBV28; abundance: NA; j_gene: TRBJ1-4; d_gene: TRBD1; CDR3aa: CASRSGTAGEKLFF; CDR3nt: TGTGCCAGCAGGTCCGGGACAGCCGGCGAAAAACTGTTTTTT
v_gene: TRBV27; abundance: NA; j_gene: TRBJ2-5; d_gene: NA; CDR3aa: CASSLEYGETQYF; CDR3nt: TGTGCCAGCAGTTTGGAGTATGGAGAGACCCAGTACTTC
v_gene: TRBV6-5; abundance: NA; j_gene: TRBJ2-1; d_gene: NA; CDR3aa: CASSSGPGNEQFF; CDR3nt: TGTGCCAGCAGTTCAGGACCTGGCAATGAGCAGTTCTTC
v_gene: TRBV4-2; abundance: NA; j_gene: TRBJ2-7; d_gene: TRBD2; CDR3aa: CASSQLAGSYEQYF; CDR3nt: TGTGCCAGCAGCCAACTAGCGGGCTCTTACGAGCAGTACTTC
v_gene: TRBV28; abundance: NA; j_gene: TRBJ1-1; d_gene: TRBD1; CDR3aa: CASSYRGGRGTEAFF; CDR3nt: TGTGCCAGCAGTTACAGGGGAGGGAGAGGCACTGAAGCTTTCTTT
v_gene: TRBV11-2; abundance: NA; j_gene: TRBJ2-2; d_gene: NA; CDR3aa: CASSLSTIGELFF; CDR3nt: TGTGCCAGCAGCTTAAGTACCATCGGGGAGCTGTTTTTT
v_gene: TRBV28; abundance: NA; j_gene: TRBJ1-2; d_gene: NA; CDR3aa: CASSAAGGYVYGYTF; CDR3nt: TGTGCCAGCAGCGCTGCGGGGGGATATGTCTATGGCTACACCTTC
v_gene: TRBV6-4; abundance: NA; j_gene: TRBJ2-1; d_gene: NA; CDR3aa: CASSASESSYNEQFF; CDR3nt: TGTGCCAGCAGTGCCTCGGAGAGCTCCTACAATGAGCAGTTCTTC
v_gene: TRBV5-5; abundance: few; j_gene: TRBJ2-7; d_gene: NA; CDR3aa: CASSWGLGGNEQYF; CDR3nt: TGTGCCAGCAGCTGGGGGCTAGGGGGTAACGAGCAGTACTTC
v_gene: TRBV18; abundance: NA; j_gene: TRBJ2-7; d_gene: NA; CDR3aa: CASSPPSDNTYEQYF; CDR3nt: TGTGCCAGCTCACCACCCTCGGACAACACCTACGAGCAGTACTTC
v_gene: TRBV19; abundance: NA; j_gene: TRBJ2-2; d_gene: NA; CDR3aa: CASSPPWGAAGELFF; CDR3nt: TGTGCCAGTAGTCCCCCGTGGGGTGCGGCCGGGGAGCTGTTTTTT
v_gene: TRBV12-5; abundance: NA; j_gene: TRBJ2-1; d_gene: TRBD1; CDR3aa: CASGLGTGGSEQFF; CDR3nt: TGTGCTAGTGGTTTGGGGACAGGGGGAAGTGAGCAGTTCTTC
v_gene: TRBV4-2; abundance: NA; j_gene: TRBJ1-2; d_gene: TRBD1; CDR3aa: CASSHEGAEYGYTF; CDR3nt: TGTGCCAGCAGCCATGAGGGGGCGGAATATGGCTACACCTTC
v_gene: TRBV4-1; abundance: NA; j_gene: TRBJ2-6; d_gene: NA; CDR3aa: CASSQDRAASGANVLTF; CDR3nt: TGCGCCAGCAGCCAAGATAGGGCGGCCTCTGGGGCCAACGTCCTGACTTTC
v_gene: TRBV5-1; abundance: NA; j_gene: TRBJ2-1; d_gene: TRBD2; CDR3aa: CASYRREGSYNEQFF; CDR3nt: TGCGCCAGCTACCGGCGGGAGGGCTCCTACAATGAGCAATTCTTC
v_gene: TRBV7-2; abundance: NA; j_gene: TRBJ1-1; d_gene: NA; CDR3aa: CASSYTGRTTEAFF; CDR3nt: TGTGCCAGCAGCTACACCGGGAGAACCACTGAAGCTTTCTTT
v_gene: TRBV28; abundance: NA; j_gene: TRBJ1-3; d_gene: NA; CDR3aa: CASIGSRFGNTIYF; CDR3nt: TGTGCTAGCATTGGCAGCCGGTTTGGAAACACCATATATTTT
v_gene: TRBV15; abundance: NA; j_gene: TRBJ2-1; d_gene: NA; CDR3aa: CATSRDKIQGREQFF; CDR3nt: TGTGCCACCAGCAGAGATAAGATACAGGGACGAGAGCAGTTCTTC
v_gene: TRBV5-1; abundance: NA; j_gene: TRBJ2-7; d_gene: TRBD2; CDR3aa: CASSSQTIAGNEQYF; CDR3nt: TGCGCCAGCAGCTCCCAGACTATAGCGGGAAACGAGCAGTACTTC
v_gene: TRBV4-1; abundance: NA; j_gene: TRBJ2-1; d_gene: NA; CDR3aa: CASSRHLSGHYNEQFF; CDR3nt: TGCGCCAGCAGCCGGCATCTTTCTGGACATTACAATGAGCAGTTCTTC
v_gene: TRBV30; abundance: NA; j_gene: TRBJ1-1; d_gene: NA; CDR3aa: CAWSGVLGQEAFF; CDR3nt: TGTGCCTGGAGTGGGGTTCTGGGCCAAGAAGCTTTCTTT
v_gene: TRBV4-2; abundance: NA; j_gene: TRBJ2-7; d_gene: TRBD2; CDR3aa: CASSQGAGGAYEQYF; CDR3nt: TGTGCCAGCAGCCAAGGAGCGGGAGGGGCCTACGAGCAGTACTTC